This T cell receptor beta chain was documented in a study of CD8+ T cells in alopecia areata. Study-level background: In an open-label trial, patients got 5 to 10 mg tofacitinib twice daily.

As to this clone: Its target is not known.

The CDR3 length is 12 residues. V shed 4 bases and J shed 3 bases, with 10 bases lying between them. CDR1 GTSNPN and CDR2 SVGIG come from the germline V gene (reference sequence). Treatment indicated: oral pan-JAK inhibitor, 5-10 mg twice daily. Alopecia areata patients provided lesional scalp punch biopsies and peripheral blood. General study results and limits: Normal scalp showed lower clonality than lesional scalp, especially alopecia totalis/universalis. Scalp clonality, along with expanded CD8+ clones among the top 100, was significantly decreased by tofacitinib.

RNA extraction and reverse transcription yielded cDNA as sequencing template. Profiled with immunoSEQ multiplex PCR; TCRdb holds only in-frame clones, not every one. The table records roughly 180,000 clones, 45% to 65% of them present only once. The clonotype originates from a human donor with alopecia areata. The chain employs TRBV30 and TRBJ2-7; D gene uncertain. The source material was CD4+ T cells sorted from blood, sampled at week 4, from a patient treated with tofacitinib. The CDR3: CAWKARSYEQYF. The CDR3 coding sequence is TGTGCCTGGAAAGCCAGAAGCTACGAGCAGTACTTC. Filled out from reference TRBV30 and TRBJ2-7, the complete variable domain reads SQTIHQWPATLVQPVGSPLSLECTVEGTSNPNLYWYRQAAGRGLQLLFYSVGIGQISSEVPQNLSASRPQDRQFILSSKKLLLSDSGFYLCAWKARSYEQYFGPGTRLTVT.